A single sample gave rise to the 5 T cell receptor beta chains below, sequenced in a study of cytomegalovirus exposure and HLA in healthy donors. The primer mix had 60 Vbeta and 13 Jbeta primers. The assay was immunoSEQ multiplex PCR, and TCRdb's table has in-frame clones only and misses some. The sample contains about 180,000 clones, 77% of which appear only once. The specimen sequenced was PBMCs. These receptors all come from a man aged 18 to 35 in good health and CMV-seronegative.

This clone was seen only once. This chain connects TRBV13 to TRBJ1-1; D perhaps matches TRBD1 (6 bases). CDR3 size: 14 residues. Germline lookup yields CDR1 PRHDT and CDR2 FYEKMQ (reference sequence). The V end lost 4 bases, the J end lost 3 bases, and 12 bases lay between the germline ends. CDR3 residues: CASSSGGGDTEAFF. CDR3 DNA: TGTGCCAGCAGCTCGGGAGGGGGAGACACTGAAGCTTTCTTT.

A few counts support this clone. V is TRBV11-2 and J is TRBJ2-7, with D maybe TRBD2 (5 bases). The CDR3 is made up of 11 amino acids. Trimming removed 5 bases from V and 3 bases from J, with 5 bases in between. Germline V CDR1 and CDR2: SGHAT, FQNNGV. The CDR3 nucleotides read TGTGCCAGCAGCGGACTCTACGAGCAGTACTTC. It codes for CASSGLYEQYF.

V usage is TRBV27 and J usage is TRBJ2-7, with 12 bases that match TRBD1. Germline values: CDR1 MNHEY, CDR2 SMNVEV (reference sequence). The V segment lost 3 bases and the J segment 4 bases; nucleotides outside the gene matches: 10. The CDR3 runs 17 residues. CDR3 DNA: TGTGCCAGCAGTTTCACCCTCGGGACAGGGGGCGGGTACGAGCAGTACTTC. This encodes CASSFTLGTGGGYEQYF.

This clone was seen just once. The chain recombines TRBV27 with TRBJ1-1; D perhaps matches TRBD1 (6 bases). This CDR3 contains 17 residues. V lost 10 bases and J 1 base, leaving 25 bases between the germline ends. The germline V gene encodes CDR1 MNHEY and CDR2 SMNVEV (reference sequence). CDR3 DNA sequence: TGTGCCACTCAAGGCCGGAGGGGGAGGGATTGGAACACTGAAGCTTTCTTT. Translating gives CATQGRRGRDWNTEAFF.

This rearrangement joins TRBV7-6 to TRBJ2-7; 12 nucleotides agree with TRBD1. V lost 6 bases and J lost 6; bases outside the gene matches: 6. Germline V gene data show CDR1 as SGHVS and CDR2 as FNYEAQ. The CDR3 totals 14 residues. The CDR3 loop is CASSAGTGGCEQYF. The CDR3 bases are TGTGCCAGCAGTGCCGGGACAGGGGGCTGCGAGCAGTACTTC.